The clone carrying this T cell receptor (beta chain) has a count of ten or more. Regarding time point: newly diagnosed GD, antithyroid drugs for less than 3 months. Construction of the TCR library relied on RNA isolated from PBMCs. The sample comes from a study of regulatory T cells in long-lasting Graves disease. In germline, CDR1 is MDHEN, CDR2 SYDVKM. CDR3 length: 16 amino acids. V gave up 5 bases and J gave up 0 bases, with 14 bases separating them. With iRepertoire HTBI primers and Arm-PCR of CDR3 regions, TCR beta libraries were built. TCRdb reanalysed the multiplex PCR reads using MiXCR and keeps one entry per CDR3 protein. The data show 500,000 or so distinct CDR3 sequences, 15% to 20% seen once. The same sample was also used in a study of T cells in Graves' hyperthyroidism and ophthalmopathy.

This receptor was identified in a man aged 40-49 years with Graves disease. This specimen was peripheral blood mononuclear cells (PBMCs), taken at new diagnosis, from a patient treated with antithyroid drugs. The chain has TRBV28 and TRBJ1-5, with D perhaps TRBD1 (5 bases). This CDR3 reads CASSLPQGNSNQPQHF. CDR3 sequence (DNA): TGTGCCAGCAGTCTCCCCCAGGGAAATAGCAATCAGCCCCAGCATTTT.